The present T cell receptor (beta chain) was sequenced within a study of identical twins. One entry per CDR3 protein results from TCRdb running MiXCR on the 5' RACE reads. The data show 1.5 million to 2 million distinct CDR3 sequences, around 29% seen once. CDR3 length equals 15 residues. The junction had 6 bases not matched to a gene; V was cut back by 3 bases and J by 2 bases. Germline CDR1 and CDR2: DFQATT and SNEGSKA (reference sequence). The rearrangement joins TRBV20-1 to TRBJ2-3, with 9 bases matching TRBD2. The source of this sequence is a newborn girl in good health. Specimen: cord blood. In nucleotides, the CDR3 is TGCAGTGCTAGTAGAGGCGGGAGGGCCACAGATACGCAGTATTTT. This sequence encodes CSASRGGRATDTQYF.